Reported below is one T cell receptor beta chain. This CDR3 is 16 amino acids long. Germline V CDR1 and CDR2: PRHDT, FYEKMQ (reference sequence). Trimming left V 4 bases short and J 0 bases short, with 14 bases between. These data originate in a study of OX40 agonist ivuxolimab in advanced cancers. Study information: Patients in the trial were receiving intravenous ivuxolimab every 2 weeks, at doses of 0.01 to 10 mg/kg.

Sequencing used immunoSEQ multiplex PCR; TCRdb keeps in-frame clones, though not all of them. This table has roughly 74,000 clones, about nine tenths appearing once. The chain couples TRBV13 to TRBJ2-3; D is possibly TRBD1 or TRBD2 (5 bases each). This specimen was CD4+ or CD8+ T cells sorted from blood, taken in a trial of the OX40 agonist ivuxolimab. The sequence was collected from an adult with an advanced solid tumor such as melanoma, head and neck, liver or kidney cancer. The CDR3 loop is CASSSRLKGSTDTQYF. The CDR3 DNA reads TGTGCCAGCAGCTCCCGACTAAAGGGGAGCACAGATACGCAGTATTTT.